This T cell receptor (beta chain) was sequenced during a study of T cells in Graves' hyperthyroidism and ophthalmopathy. Study background: The authors collected peripheral blood at initial diagnosis, before any treatment. General study points: The model forecast ophthalmopathy, anticipating it by a median roughly 6.3 months before onset. Appearing also in blood were most of the thyroid clonotypes expanded above 0.001.

Germline CDR1 reads GTSNPN; CDR2 reads SVGIG (reference sequence). There are 11 residues in the CDR3. The V gene lost 3 bases and the J gene lost 7 bases, with 9 bases spanning the gap. This clonotype appeared a few times. Antigen: not known. Exclusion criteria comprised uncontrolled infection, other autoimmune disease, pregnancy or lactation. Authors of the study amplified TCR beta CDR3 regions from RNA transcripts. A set of HTBI primers served as the primers for a first-round RT-PCR of the TCR CDR3. TCRdb passed the multiplex PCR reads through MiXCR, listing each CDR3 protein once. Of about 610,000 distinct CDR3 sequences listed, 14% to 15% are singletons.

The specimen sequenced was blood. The sequence was collected from a woman in her thirties or forties with Graves' ophthalmopathy. The chain combines TRBV30 with TRBJ1-2; D gene uncertain. CDR3 protein: CAWRLTSGYTF. The CDR3 DNA sequence: TGTGCCTGGAGGCTGACAAGTGGCTACACCTTC.